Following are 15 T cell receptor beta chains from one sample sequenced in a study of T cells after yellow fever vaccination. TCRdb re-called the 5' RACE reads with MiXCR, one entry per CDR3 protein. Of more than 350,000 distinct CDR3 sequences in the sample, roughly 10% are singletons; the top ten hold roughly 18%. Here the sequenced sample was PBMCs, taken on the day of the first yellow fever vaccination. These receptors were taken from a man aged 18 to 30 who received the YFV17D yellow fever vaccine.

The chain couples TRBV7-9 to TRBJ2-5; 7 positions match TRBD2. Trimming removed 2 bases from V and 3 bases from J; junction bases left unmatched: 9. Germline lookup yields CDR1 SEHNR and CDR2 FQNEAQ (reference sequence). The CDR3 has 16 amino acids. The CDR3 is CASSLRGGGSKETQYF. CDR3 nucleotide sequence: TGTGCCAGCAGCTTACGAGGCGGGGGTTCTAAAGAGACCCAGTACTTC.

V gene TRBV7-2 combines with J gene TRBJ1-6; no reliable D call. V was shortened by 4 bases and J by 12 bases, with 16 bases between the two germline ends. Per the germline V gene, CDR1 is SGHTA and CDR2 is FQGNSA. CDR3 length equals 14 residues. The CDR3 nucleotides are TGTGCCAGCAGCTCGCGCCATACCCTGTTACCCCTCCACTTT. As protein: CASSSRHTLLPLHF.

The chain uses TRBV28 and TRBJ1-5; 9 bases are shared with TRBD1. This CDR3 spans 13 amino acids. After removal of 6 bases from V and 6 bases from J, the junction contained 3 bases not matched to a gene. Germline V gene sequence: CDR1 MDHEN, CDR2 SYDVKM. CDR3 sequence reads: CASRGDRVQPQHF. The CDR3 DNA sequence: TGTGCCAGCAGGGGGGACAGGGTTCAGCCCCAGCATTTT.

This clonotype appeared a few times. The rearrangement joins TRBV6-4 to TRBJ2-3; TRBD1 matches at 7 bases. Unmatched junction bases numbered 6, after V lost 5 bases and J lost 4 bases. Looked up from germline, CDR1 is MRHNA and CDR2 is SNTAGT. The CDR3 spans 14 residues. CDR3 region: CASSKDRLADTQYF. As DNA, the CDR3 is TGTGCCAGCAGTAAGGACAGGTTGGCAGATACGCAGTATTTT.

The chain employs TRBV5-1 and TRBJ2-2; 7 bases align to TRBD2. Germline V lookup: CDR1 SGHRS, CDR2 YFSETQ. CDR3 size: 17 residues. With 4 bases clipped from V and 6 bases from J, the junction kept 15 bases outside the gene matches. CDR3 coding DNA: TGCGCCAGCAGCCCGAATGCTCCCGGACTAGTGGCCGGGGAGCTGTTTTTT. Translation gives CASSPNAPGLVAGELFF.

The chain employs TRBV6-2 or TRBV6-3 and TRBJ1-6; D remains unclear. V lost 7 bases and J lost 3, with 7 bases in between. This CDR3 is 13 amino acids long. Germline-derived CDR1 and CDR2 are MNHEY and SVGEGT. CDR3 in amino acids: CASTGGYNSPLHF. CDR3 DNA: TGTGCCAGCACCGGAGGCTATAATTCACCCCTCCACTTT.

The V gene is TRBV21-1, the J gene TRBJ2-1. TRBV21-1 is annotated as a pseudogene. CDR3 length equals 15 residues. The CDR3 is CASSKGRFSYNEQFF. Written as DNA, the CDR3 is TGTGCCAGCAGCAAAGGAAGGTTCTCCTACAATGAGCAGTTCTTC.

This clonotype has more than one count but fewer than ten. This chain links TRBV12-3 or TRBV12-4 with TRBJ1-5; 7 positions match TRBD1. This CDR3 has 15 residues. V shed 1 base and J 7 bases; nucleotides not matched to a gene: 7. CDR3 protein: CASSLGPTGMQPQHF. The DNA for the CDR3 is TGTGCCAGCAGTTTAGGGCCGACAGGGATGCAGCCCCAGCATTTT.

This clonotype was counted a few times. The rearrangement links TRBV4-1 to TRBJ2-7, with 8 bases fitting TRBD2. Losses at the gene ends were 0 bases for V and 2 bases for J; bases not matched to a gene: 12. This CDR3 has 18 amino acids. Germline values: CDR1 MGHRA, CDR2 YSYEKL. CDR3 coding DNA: TGCGCCAGCAGCCAAGATGGGGTACTAGCGGCGCTAACCTACGAGCAGTACTTC. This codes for CASSQDGVLAALTYEQYF.

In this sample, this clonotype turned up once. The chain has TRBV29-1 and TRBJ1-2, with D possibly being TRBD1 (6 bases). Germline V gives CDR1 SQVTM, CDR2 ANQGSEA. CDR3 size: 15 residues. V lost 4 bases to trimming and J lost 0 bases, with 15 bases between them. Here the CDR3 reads CSVVSQDRANYGYTF. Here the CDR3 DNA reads TGCAGCGTTGTAAGTCAGGACAGAGCTAACTATGGCTACACCTTC.

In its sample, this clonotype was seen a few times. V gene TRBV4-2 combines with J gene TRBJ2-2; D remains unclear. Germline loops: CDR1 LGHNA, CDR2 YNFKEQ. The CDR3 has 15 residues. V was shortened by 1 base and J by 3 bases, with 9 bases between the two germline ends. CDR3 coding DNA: TGTGCCAGCAGCCAAGGGGAAGGGTACACCGGGGAGCTGTTTTTT. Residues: CASSQGEGYTGELFF.

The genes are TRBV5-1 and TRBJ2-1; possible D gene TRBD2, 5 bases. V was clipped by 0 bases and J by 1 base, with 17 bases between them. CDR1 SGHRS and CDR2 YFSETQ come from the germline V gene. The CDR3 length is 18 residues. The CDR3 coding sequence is TGCGCCAGCAGCTTGGAGTGGGGTCTAGCTAGTTCCTACAATGAGCAGTTCTTC. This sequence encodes CASSLEWGLASSYNEQFF.

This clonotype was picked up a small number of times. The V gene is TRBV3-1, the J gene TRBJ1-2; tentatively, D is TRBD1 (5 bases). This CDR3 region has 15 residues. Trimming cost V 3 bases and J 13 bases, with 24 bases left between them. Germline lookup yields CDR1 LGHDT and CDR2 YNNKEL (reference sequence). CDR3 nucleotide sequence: TGTGCCAGCAGCCATACCACCCAGGGCCCGGGCCTATTCACCTTC. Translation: CASSHTTQGPGLFTF.

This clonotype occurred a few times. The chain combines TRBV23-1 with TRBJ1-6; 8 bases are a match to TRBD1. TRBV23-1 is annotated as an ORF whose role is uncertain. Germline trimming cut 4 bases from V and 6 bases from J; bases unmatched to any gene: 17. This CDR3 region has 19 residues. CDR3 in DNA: TGCGCCAGCAGTCCGCCCTTGGGACAGGACATATGGAGTAATTCACCCCTCCACTTT. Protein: CASSPPLGQDIWSNSPLHF.

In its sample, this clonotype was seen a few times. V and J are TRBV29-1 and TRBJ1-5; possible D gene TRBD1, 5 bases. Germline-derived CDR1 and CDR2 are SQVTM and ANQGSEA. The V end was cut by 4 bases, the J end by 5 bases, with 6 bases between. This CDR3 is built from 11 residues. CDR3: CSVGGDQPQHF. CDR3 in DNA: TGCAGCGTTGGGGGCGATCAGCCCCAGCATTTT.